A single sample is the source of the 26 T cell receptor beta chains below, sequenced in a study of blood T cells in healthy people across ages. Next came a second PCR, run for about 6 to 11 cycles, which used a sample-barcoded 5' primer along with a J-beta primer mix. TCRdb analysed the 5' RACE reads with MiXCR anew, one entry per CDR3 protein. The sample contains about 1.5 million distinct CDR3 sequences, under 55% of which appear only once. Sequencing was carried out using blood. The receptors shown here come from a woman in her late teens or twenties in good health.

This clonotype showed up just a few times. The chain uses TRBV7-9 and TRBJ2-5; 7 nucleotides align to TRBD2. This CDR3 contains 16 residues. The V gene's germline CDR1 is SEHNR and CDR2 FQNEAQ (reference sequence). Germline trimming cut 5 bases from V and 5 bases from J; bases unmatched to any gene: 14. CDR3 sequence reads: CASSGGGLGASETQYF. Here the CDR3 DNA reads TGTGCCAGCAGCGGGGGAGGACTAGGAGCTTCGGAGACCCAGTACTTC.

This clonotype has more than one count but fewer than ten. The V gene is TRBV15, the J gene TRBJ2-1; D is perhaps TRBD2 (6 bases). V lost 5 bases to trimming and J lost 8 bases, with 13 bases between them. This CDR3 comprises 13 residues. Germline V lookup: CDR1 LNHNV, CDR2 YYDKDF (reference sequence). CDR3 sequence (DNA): TGTGCCACCAGCCCGGGATGGGGGGATGAGCAGTTCTTC. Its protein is CATSPGWGDEQFF.

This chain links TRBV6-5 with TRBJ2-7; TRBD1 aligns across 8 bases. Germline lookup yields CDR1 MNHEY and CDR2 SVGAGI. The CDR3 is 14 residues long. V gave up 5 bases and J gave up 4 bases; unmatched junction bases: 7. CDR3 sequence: CASSRQGTGYEQYF. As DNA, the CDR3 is TGTGCCAGCAGTCGACAGGGGACCGGGTACGAGCAGTACTTC.

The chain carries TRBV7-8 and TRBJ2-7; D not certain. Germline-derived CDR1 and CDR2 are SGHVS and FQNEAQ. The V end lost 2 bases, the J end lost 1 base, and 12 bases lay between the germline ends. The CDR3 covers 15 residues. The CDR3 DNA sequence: TGTGCCAGCAGCTTATGGCAGGACGGGTCCTACGAGCAGTACTTC. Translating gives CASSLWQDGSYEQYF.

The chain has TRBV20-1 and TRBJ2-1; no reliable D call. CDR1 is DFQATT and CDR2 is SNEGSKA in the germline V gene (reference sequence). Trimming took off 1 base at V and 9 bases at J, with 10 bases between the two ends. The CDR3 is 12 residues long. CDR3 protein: CSARVQISEQFF. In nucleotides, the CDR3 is TGCAGTGCTAGAGTTCAAATCAGTGAGCAGTTCTTC.

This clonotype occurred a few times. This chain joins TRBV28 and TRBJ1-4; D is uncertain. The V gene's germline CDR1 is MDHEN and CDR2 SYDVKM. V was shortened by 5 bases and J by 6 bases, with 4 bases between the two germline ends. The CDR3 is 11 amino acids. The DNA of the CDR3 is TGTGCCAGCAGTAGTGATGAAAAACTGTTTTTT. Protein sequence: CASSSDEKLFF.

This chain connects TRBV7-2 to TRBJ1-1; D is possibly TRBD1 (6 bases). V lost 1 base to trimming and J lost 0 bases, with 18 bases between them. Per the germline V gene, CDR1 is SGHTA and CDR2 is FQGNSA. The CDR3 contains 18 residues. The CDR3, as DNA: TGTGCCAGCAGCTTAGGTGGGGTGGGGGCAGCCTTGAACACTGAAGCTTTCTTT. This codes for CASSLGGVGAALNTEAFF.

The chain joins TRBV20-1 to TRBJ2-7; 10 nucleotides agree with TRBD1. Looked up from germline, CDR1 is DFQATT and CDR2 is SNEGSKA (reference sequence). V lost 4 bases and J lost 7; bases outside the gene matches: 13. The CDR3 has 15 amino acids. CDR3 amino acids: CSAIRRDRGLNEQYF. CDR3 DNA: TGCAGTGCTATCCGCAGAGACAGGGGGCTCAATGAGCAGTACTTC.

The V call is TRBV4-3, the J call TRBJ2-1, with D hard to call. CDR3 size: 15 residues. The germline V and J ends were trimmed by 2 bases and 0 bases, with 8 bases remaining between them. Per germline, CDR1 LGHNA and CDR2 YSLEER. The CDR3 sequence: CASSQPDNSYNEQFF. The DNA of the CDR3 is TGCGCCAGCAGCCAACCCGATAACTCCTACAATGAGCAGTTCTTC.

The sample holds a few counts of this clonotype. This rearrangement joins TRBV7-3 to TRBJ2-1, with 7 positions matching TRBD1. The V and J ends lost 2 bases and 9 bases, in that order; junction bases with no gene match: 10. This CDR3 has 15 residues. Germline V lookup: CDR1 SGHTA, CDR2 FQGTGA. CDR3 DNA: TGTGCCAGCAGCTTAGTCGCGACAGGGATCGTTGAGCAGTTCTTC. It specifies CASSLVATGIVEQFF.

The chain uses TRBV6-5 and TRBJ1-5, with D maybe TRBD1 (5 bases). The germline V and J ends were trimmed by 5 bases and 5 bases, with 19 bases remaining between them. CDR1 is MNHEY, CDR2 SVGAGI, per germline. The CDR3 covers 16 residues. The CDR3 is CASSPRGRESDQPQHF. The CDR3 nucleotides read TGTGCCAGCAGTCCCCGGGGCAGGGAGAGTGATCAGCCCCAGCATTTT.

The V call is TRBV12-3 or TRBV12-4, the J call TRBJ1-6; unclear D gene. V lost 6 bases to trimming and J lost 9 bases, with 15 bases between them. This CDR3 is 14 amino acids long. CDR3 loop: CASRESIRSSPLHF. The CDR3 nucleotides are TGTGCCAGCAGGGAATCCATACGGTCTTCACCCCTCCACTTT.

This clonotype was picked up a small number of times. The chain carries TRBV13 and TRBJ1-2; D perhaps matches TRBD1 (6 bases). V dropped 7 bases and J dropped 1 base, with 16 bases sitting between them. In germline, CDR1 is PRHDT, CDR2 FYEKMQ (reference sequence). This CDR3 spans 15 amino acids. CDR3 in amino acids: CASILKGGNNYGYTF. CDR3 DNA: TGTGCCAGCATCCTTAAAGGGGGGAATAACTATGGCTACACCTTC.

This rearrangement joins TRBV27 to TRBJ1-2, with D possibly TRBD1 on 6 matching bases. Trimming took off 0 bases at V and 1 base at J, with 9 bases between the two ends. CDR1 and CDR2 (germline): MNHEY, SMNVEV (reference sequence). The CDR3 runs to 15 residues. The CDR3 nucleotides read TGTGCCAGCAGTTTATCGTACAGGGATAACTATGGCTACACCTTC. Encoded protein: CASSLSYRDNYGYTF.

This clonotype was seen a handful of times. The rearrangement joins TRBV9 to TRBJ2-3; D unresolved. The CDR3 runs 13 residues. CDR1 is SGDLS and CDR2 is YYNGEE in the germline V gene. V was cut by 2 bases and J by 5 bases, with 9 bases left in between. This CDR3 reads CASSVWNEDTQYF. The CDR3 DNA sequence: TGTGCCAGCAGCGTCTGGAATGAAGATACGCAGTATTTT. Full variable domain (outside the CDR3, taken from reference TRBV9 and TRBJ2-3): DSGVTQTPKHLITATGQRVTLRCSPRSGDLSVYWYQQSLDQGLQFLIQYYNGEERAKGNILERFSAQQFPDLHSELNLSSLELGDSALYFCASSVWNEDTQYFGPGTRLTVL.

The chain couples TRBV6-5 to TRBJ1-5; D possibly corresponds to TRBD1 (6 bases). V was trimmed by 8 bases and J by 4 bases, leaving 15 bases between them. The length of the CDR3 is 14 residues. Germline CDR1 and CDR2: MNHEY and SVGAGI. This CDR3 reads CASGWSRGNQPQHF. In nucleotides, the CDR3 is TGTGCCAGCGGGTGGAGCAGGGGAAATCAGCCCCAGCATTTT.

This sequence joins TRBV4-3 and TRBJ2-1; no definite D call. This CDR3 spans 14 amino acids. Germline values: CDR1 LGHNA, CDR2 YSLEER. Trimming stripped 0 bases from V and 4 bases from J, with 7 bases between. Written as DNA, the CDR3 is TGCGCCAGCAGCCAAGATCCTCCTTACAATGAGCAGTTCTTC. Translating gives CASSQDPPYNEQFF.

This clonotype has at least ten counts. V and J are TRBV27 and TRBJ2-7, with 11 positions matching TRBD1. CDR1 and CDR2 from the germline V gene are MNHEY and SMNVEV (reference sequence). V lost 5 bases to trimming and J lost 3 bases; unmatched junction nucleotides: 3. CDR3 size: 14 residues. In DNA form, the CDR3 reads TGTGCCAGCAGTGGGGGACAGGGGGGCTACGAGCAGTACTTC. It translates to CASSGGQGGYEQYF.

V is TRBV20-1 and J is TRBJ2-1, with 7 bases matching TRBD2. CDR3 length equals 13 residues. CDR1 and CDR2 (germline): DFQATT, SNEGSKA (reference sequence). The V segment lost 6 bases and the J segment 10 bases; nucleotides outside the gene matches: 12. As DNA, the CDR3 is TGCAGTGCCAGACTAGCAGCATCCTACGAGCAGTTCTTC. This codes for CSARLAASYEQFF.

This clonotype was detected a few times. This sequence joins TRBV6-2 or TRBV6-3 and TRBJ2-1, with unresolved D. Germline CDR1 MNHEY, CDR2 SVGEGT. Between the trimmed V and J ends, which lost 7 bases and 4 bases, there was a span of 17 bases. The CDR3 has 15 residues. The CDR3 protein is CASTHPASKYNEQFF. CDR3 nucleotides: TGTGCCAGCACCCACCCAGCGAGCAAATACAATGAGCAGTTCTTC.

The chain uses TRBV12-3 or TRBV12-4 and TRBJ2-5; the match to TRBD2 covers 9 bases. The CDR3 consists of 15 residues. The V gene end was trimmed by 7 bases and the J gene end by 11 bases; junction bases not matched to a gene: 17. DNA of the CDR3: TGTGCCAGCAACGGAGCGGGAGGTCCCTACAATGAGCAGTACTTC. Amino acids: CASNGAGGPYNEQYF.

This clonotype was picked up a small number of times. The CDR3 is CASSLGIRPNYGYTF. The CDR3 coding sequence is TGTGCCAGCAGTTTAGGGATAAGACCTAACTATGGCTACACCTTC. This chain uses TRBV12-3 or TRBV12-4 with TRBJ1-2; D is ambiguous. The CDR3 runs 15 residues. The V and J ends lost 1 base and 0 bases respectively, with 9 bases between them.

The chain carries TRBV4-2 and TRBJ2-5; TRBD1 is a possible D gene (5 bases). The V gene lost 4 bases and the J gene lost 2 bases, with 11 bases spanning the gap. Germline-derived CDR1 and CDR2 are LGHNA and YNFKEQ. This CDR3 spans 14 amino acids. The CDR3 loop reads CASSLGAWQETQYF. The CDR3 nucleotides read TGTGCCAGCAGCCTAGGGGCGTGGCAAGAGACCCAGTACTTC.

In nucleotides, the CDR3 is TGCGCCAGCAGCCAATCGATCAGGGGGCCCTACGAGCAGTACTTC. Residues: CASSQSIRGPYEQYF. V and J are TRBV4-3 and TRBJ2-7; 8 bases agree with TRBD1. The CDR3 contains 15 residues. The germline V gene encodes CDR1 LGHNA and CDR2 YSLEER. After removal of 2 bases from V and 2 bases from J, the junction contained 5 bases not matched to a gene.

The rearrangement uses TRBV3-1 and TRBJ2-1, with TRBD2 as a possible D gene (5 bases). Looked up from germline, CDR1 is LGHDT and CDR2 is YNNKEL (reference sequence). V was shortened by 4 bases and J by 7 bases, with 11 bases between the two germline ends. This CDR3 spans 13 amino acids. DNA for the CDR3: TGTGCCAGCAGCCGGTCCGGGGAGAATGAGCAGTTCTTC. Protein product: CASSRSGENEQFF.

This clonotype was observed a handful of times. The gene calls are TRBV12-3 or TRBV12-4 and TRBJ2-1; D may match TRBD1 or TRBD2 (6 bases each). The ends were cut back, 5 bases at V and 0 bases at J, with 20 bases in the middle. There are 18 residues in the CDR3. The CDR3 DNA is TGTGCCAGCAGTATAACGACAGGACTATCCAGCTCCTACAATGAGCAGTTCTTC. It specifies CASSITTGLSSSYNEQFF.